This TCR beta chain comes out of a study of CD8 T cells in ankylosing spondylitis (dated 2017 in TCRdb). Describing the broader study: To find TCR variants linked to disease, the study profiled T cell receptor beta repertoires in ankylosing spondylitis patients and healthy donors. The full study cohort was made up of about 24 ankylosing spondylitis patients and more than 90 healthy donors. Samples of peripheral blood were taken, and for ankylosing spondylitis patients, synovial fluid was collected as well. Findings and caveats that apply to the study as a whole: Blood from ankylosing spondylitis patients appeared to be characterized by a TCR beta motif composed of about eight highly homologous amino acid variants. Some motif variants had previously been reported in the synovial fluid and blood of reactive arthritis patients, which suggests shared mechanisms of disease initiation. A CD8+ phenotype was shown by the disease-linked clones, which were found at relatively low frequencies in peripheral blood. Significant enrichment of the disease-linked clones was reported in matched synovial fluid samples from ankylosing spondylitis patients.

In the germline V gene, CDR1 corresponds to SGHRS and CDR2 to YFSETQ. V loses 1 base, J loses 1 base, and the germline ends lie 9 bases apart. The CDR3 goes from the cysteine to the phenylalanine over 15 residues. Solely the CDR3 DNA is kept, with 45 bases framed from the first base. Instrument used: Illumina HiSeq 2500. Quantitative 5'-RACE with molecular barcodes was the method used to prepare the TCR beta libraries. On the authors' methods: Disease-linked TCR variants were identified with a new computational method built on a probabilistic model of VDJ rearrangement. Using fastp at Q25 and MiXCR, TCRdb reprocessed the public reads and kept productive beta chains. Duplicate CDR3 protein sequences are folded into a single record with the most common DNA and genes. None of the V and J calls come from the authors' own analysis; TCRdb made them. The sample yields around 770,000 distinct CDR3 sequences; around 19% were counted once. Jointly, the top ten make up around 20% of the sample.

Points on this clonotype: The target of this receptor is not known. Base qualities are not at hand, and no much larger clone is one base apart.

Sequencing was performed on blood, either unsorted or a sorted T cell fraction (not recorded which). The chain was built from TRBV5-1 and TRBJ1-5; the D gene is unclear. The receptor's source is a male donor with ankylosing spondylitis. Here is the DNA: TGCGCCAGCAGCTTGAGTGCTGGGAGCAATCAGCCCCAGCATTTT. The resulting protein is CASSLSAGSNQPQHF.